The 18 T cell receptor beta chains in this list originate from one sample, sequenced in a study of blood T cell repertoires in COVID-19. TCRdb keeps only in-frame clones here, not all; method: immunoSEQ multiplex PCR. This table holds more than 250,000 clones, approximately 86% found once. Sequencing was carried out using PBMCs or T cells enriched from blood (not recorded which). The source is a woman aged 18 to 35 who had recovered from COVID-19.

This clone occurred once. This chain uses TRBV5-6 with TRBJ2-1; TRBD2 matches at 10 bases. With V trimmed by 4 bases and J by 3 bases, 4 bases remained unmatched. The CDR3 consists of 15 residues. Germline V gives CDR1 SGHDT, CDR2 YYEEEE. The CDR3 loop reads CASSPGLAYYNEQFF. The CDR3 DNA sequence: TGTGCCAGCAGCCCGGGACTAGCGTACTACAATGAGCAGTTCTTC.

This clone was seen a few times. The rearrangement links TRBV29-1 to TRBJ2-7, with 8 positions matching TRBD1. Germline V gene data show CDR1 as SQVTM and CDR2 as ANQGSEA. J lost 5 bases, V lost 6 bases, and 6 bases had no gene match. The CDR3 has 12 residues. CDR3 loop: CSVRTGNHEQYF. CDR3 nucleotide sequence: TGCAGCGTAAGGACAGGGAACCACGAGCAGTACTTC.

The chain uses TRBV18 and TRBJ1-4, with 7 bases aligning to TRBD1. The germline V gene has CDR1 KGHSH and CDR2 LQKENI. The CDR3 loop spans 15 amino acids. V lost 4 bases, J lost 4 bases, and 6 bases stayed unmatched. CDR3 in amino acids: CASSQGQPLNEKLFF. The CDR3 nucleotides are TGTGCCAGCTCACAGGGACAGCCTCTTAATGAAAAACTGTTTTTT.

The chain couples TRBV7-8 to TRBJ2-3, with D perhaps TRBD2 (6 bases). V lost 5 bases to trimming and J lost 3 bases, with 15 bases between them. CDR1 and CDR2 from the germline V gene are SGHVS and FQNEAQ. The CDR3 runs to 15 residues. CDR3 amino acids: CASSPGEGRTDTQYF. The CDR3 DNA reads TGTGCCAGCAGCCCGGGAGAGGGGCGGACAGATACGCAGTATTTT.

There are a few counts of this clone. The chain recombines TRBV29-1 with TRBJ1-1, with D perhaps matching TRBD1 (5 bases). This CDR3 contains 12 residues. The V end was cut by 1 base, the J end by 4 bases, with 7 bases between. In germline, CDR1 is SQVTM, CDR2 ANQGSEA. The CDR3 loop reads CSVEGRVTEAFF. The CDR3 DNA reads as TGCAGCGTTGAAGGCAGGGTCACTGAAGCTTTCTTT.

The V call is TRBV5-4, the J call TRBJ2-3, with 12 bases fitting TRBD2. CDR3 length: 17 residues. Germline CDR1 SGHNT, CDR2 YYREEE (reference sequence). The ends lost 2 bases at V and 1 base at J; junction bases unmatched: 5. CDR3 DNA sequence: TGTGCCAGCAGCTTCCTAGCGGGGGGGCTTGGCACAGATACGCAGTATTTT. It specifies CASSFLAGGLGTDTQYF.

There are a few counts of this clone. The V gene is TRBV3-1 (or the pseudogene TRBV3-2), the J gene TRBJ2-7; TRBD1 is a possible D gene (6 bases). Germline CDR1 LGHDT, CDR2 YNNKEL (reference sequence). The germline V and J ends were trimmed by 2 bases and 5 bases, with 13 bases remaining between them. This CDR3 comprises 14 residues. In nucleotides, the CDR3 is TGTGCCAGCAGCCAAACGAGGACAGCTGACGAGCAGTACTTC. This translates into CASSQTRTADEQYF.

This clone occurred once. The chain is built from TRBV18 and TRBJ1-1; 12 bases align to TRBD1. The CDR3 is made up of 18 amino acids. Germline CDR1 is KGHSH and CDR2 is LQKENI. Germline trimming cut 3 bases from V and 3 bases from J; bases unmatched to any gene: 11. The CDR3: CASSPEGTGGSGYTEAFF. CDR3 coding DNA: TGTGCCAGCTCACCTGAGGGGACAGGGGGCTCTGGGTACACTGAAGCTTTCTTT.

This chain joins TRBV5-3 and TRBJ1-5; D gene uncertain. TRBV5-3 is an open reading frame, and its role is uncertain. The CDR3 has 14 residues. Trimming removed 1 base at V and 2 bases at J, with 7 bases between. The CDR3: CARSLSGGNQPQHF. CDR3 coding DNA: TGTGCCAGAAGCTTGAGCGGCGGCAATCAGCCCCAGCATTTT.

The rearrangement joins TRBV5-4 to TRBJ2-3; TRBD2 agrees at 11 bases. The CDR3 is 15 amino acids. Germline V CDR1 and CDR2: SGHNT, YYREEE (reference sequence). V shed 2 bases and J 6 bases; nucleotides not matched to a gene: 5. The CDR3 spells CASSFLAGGGDTQYF. The CDR3 DNA is TGTGCCAGCAGCTTTCTAGCGGGGGGAGGGGATACGCAGTATTTT. Full variable domain (outside the CDR3, taken from reference TRBV5-4 and TRBJ2-3): ETGVTQSPTHLIKTRGQQVTLRCSSQSGHNTVSWYQQALGQGPQFIFQYYREEENGRGNFPPRFSGLQFPNYSSELNVNALELDDSALYLCASSFLAGGGDTQYFGPGTRLTVL.

This chain joins TRBV11-2 and TRBJ2-1; 10 nucleotides agree with TRBD1. This CDR3 contains 15 residues. Germline V gene data show CDR1 as SGHAT and CDR2 as FQNNGV. J gave up 4 bases and V 5 bases, and 5 bases lay outside the gene matches. CDR3 in DNA: TGTGCCAGCAGCGGGCGACAGGGGGCTTACAATGAGCAGTTCTTC. This gives the protein CASSGRQGAYNEQFF. Looking up the rest from reference TRBV11-2 and TRBJ2-1 gives the full variable domain: EAGVAQSPRYKIIEKRQSVAFWCNPISGHATLYWYQQILGQGPKLLIQFQNNGVVDDSQLPKDRFSAERLKGVDSTLKIQPAKLEDSAVYLCASSGRQGAYNEQFFGPGTRLTVL.

The rearrangement joins TRBV5-1 to TRBJ2-7, with a weak D call TRBD1 (6 bases). CDR3 length: 13 residues. V was trimmed by 4 bases and J by 4 bases, leaving 12 bases between them. CDR1 and CDR2 (germline): SGHRS, YFSETQ. The CDR3 is CASSPVGGYEQYF. DNA for the CDR3: TGCGCCAGCAGCCCGGTAGGGGGTTACGAGCAGTACTTC.

The chain carries TRBV7-2 and TRBJ1-1; weak D call: TRBD1 (5 bases). This CDR3 comprises 13 residues. Trimming took off 0 bases at V and 5 bases at J, with 7 bases between the two ends. CDR1 is SGHTA and CDR2 is FQGNSA in the germline V gene. DNA for the CDR3: TGTGCCAGCAGCTTAGCGACAGCTACTGAAGCTTTCTTT. It specifies CASSLATATEAFF. The variable domain in full, with the rest retrieved from reference TRBV7-2 and TRBJ1-1, is GAGVSQSPSNKVTEKGKDVELRCDPISGHTALYWYRQSLGQGLEFLIYFQGNSAPDKSGLPSDRFSAERTGGSVSTLTIQRTQQEDSAVYLCASSLATATEAFFGQGTRLTVV.

This clone occurred a few times. This chain joins TRBV7-9 and TRBJ1-2; perhaps TRBD1 as D (6 bases). Germline lookup yields CDR1 SEHNR and CDR2 FQNEAQ (reference sequence). The CDR3 is 15 residues long. V shed 0 bases and J shed 7 bases, with 15 bases lying between them. In nucleotides, the CDR3 is TGTGCCAGCAGCTTAGCGGATGGGGGCGCCGGTGGCTACACCTTC. It translates to CASSLADGGAGGYTF.

The chain recombines TRBV2 with TRBJ2-2; TRBD1 matches at 9 bases. This CDR3 is built from 15 residues. Germline lookup yields CDR1 SNHLY and CDR2 FYNNEI. V lost 4 bases to trimming and J lost 3 bases; unmatched junction nucleotides: 3. CDR3 sequence (DNA): TGTGCCAGCAGTGTAGGGACAGGGTACACCGGGGAGCTGTTTTTT. Translating gives CASSVGTGYTGELFF.

The J gene is TRBJ1-1, the V gene TRBV2; 7 positions match TRBD1. Germline CDR1 is SNHLY and CDR2 is FYNNEI. The CDR3 runs 16 residues. The junction had 16 bases not matched to a gene; V was cut back by 2 bases and J by 10 bases. The CDR3 bases are TGTGCCAGCAGTGAATCGGCAGGGGGGCGCGACCTGGGAGCTTTCTTT. This encodes CASSESAGGRDLGAFF.

The chain employs TRBV27 and TRBJ1-3; no reliable D call. V was trimmed by 5 bases and J by 3 bases, leaving 17 bases between them. The CDR3 is made up of 16 amino acids. Germline V gives CDR1 MNHEY, CDR2 SMNVEV (reference sequence). The CDR3 nucleotides read TGTGCCAGCAGTCCTTATTCGGGTTTAGTTGGAAACACCATATATTTT. Encoded protein: CASSPYSGLVGNTIYF.

In its sample, this clone was seen once. The V and J genes are TRBV7-9 and TRBJ2-2; D ambiguous. Germline-derived CDR1 and CDR2 are SEHNR and FQNEAQ (reference sequence). The CDR3 extends over 15 amino acids. With 4 bases removed from V and 6 bases from J, the gap between germline ends came to 15 bases. The CDR3 nucleotides read TGTGCCAGCAGCTCTAGTCAGAGAAGGTCCGGGGAGCTGTTTTTT. Residues: CASSSSQRRSGELFF.